Included here is one TCR beta chain sequence, with context. The sample comes from a study of blood T cell repertoires in COVID-19. Overall study context: The study drew acute and convalescent COVID-19 samples from the United States, Italy and Spain. Sources were T cells, B-cell-depleted T cells, or PBMCs; the material itself was cDNA or gDNA.

In the study's own analysis: Estimation of nucleated cell counts relied on the amplification of reference gene primers. TCRdb keeps only in-frame clones here, not all; method: immunoSEQ multiplex PCR. The V and J calls and clone size come from that table; D and trimming were worked out from the DNA. The sample has some 150,000 clones; about nine tenths are singletons. The receptor was isolated from a woman aged 55-69 years who had recovered from COVID-19. The sample taken for sequencing was peripheral blood.

The CDR3 loop reads CASGGAVGANVLTF. CDR3 DNA sequence: TGTGCCAGCGGAGGTGCAGTTGGGGCCAACGTCCTGACTTTC. The chain is built from TRBV5-4 and TRBJ2-6; possible D gene TRBD2, 5 bases. V was trimmed by 7 bases and J by 3 bases, leaving 11 bases between them. Germline V gene lookup returns CDR1 SGHNT and CDR2 YYREEE (reference sequence). The CDR3 runs to 14 residues.